Each of the 3 T cell receptor beta chains below was sequenced from the same sample in a study of blood T cells in healthy people across ages. A second roughly 7 to 11 cycle PCR used barcoded and J-beta primers. TCRdb reprocessed the 5' RACE reads via MiXCR and lists one record per CDR3 protein. The sample holds 1.5 million to 2 million distinct CDR3 sequences, about 32% seen once. Sample: blood. The receptors derive from a woman aged 25 to 45 in good health.

The chain recombines TRBV9 with TRBJ1-2; 7 bases are shared with TRBD1. The germline V gene encodes CDR1 SGDLS and CDR2 YYNGEE. The CDR3 extends over 15 amino acids. The V segment lost 4 bases and the J segment 5 bases; nucleotides outside the gene matches: 11. The DNA for the CDR3 is TGTGCCAGCAGCCAAGGGCAGGGGGGAGGTTATGGCTACACCTTC. Translation: CASSQGQGGGYGYTF.

The table lists this clonotype with a few counts. This chain connects TRBV28 to TRBJ1-2, with 8 bases matching TRBD1. V gave up 5 bases and J gave up 4 bases; unmatched junction bases: 9. The CDR3 consists of 15 residues. Germline V lookup: CDR1 MDHEN, CDR2 SYDVKM. The CDR3 reads CASSPPGQATYGYTF. As DNA, the CDR3 is TGTGCCAGCAGTCCCCCGGGACAGGCGACCTATGGCTACACCTTC.

Remarks on this clonotype: A single base separates this from a much larger clone, so it may be a read error. V and J are TRBV6-5 and TRBJ1-2, with unresolved D. The CDR3 runs 13 residues. Germline lookup yields CDR1 MNHEY and CDR2 SVGAGI. The CDR3 nucleotides are TGTGTCAGCAGTTACTCGAAAGGAAATGGCTACACCTTC. This sequence encodes CVSSYSKGNGYTF.